A selection of T cell receptor beta chains follows, all from one sample in a study of T cells in Graves' hyperthyroidism and ophthalmopathy. One entry per CDR3 protein results from TCRdb running MiXCR on the multiplex PCR reads. The sample has hundreds of thousands of distinct CDR3 sequences; around 40% are singletons. The material sequenced was blood. The receptors stem from a woman aged 40 to 55 with Graves' hyperthyroidism. Both conserved end residues are part of each CDR3. The D gene is left open where the match is weak. Clone sizes are given selectively: once, few, many, or a class where the clone is expanded.

d_call clone_size j_call v_call cdr3_nt cdr3_aa
TRBD1 many TRBJ1-1 TRBV5-1 TGCGCCAGCACCGGGAAACAAACAGGGGCTGAAGCTTTCTTT CASTGKQTGAEAFF
. . TRBJ1-2 TRBV5-1 TGCGCCAGCAGCTTGGAATCGGATGTGAACTATGGCTACACCTTC CASSLESDVNYGYTF
TRBD2 few TRBJ2-5 TRBV20-1 TGCAGTGCAAACCGGGGGGGGTACCAAGAGACCCAGTACTTC CSANRGGYQETQYF
TRBD1 . TRBJ2-7 TRBV10-3 TGTGCCTCGAAGGGACAGGGTACCTACGAGCAGTACTTC CASKGQGTYEQYF
TRBD2 . TRBJ2-3 TRBV7-2 TGTGCCAGCAGCTTAGCAGGGACTAGCGGGGGGGATACGCAGTATTTT CASSLAGTSGGDTQYF
TRBD1 few TRBJ1-2 TRBV19 TGTGCCAGTATGCCCCTCCCCGACAGGGGTACTCCTAACTATGGCTACACCTTC CASMPLPDRGTPNYGYTF
. many TRBJ1-1 TRBV19 TGTGCCAGTAGTATTTTGGGGAGCTGGACTGAAGCTTTCTTT CASSILGSWTEAFF
. many TRBJ1-6 TRBV20-1 TGCGGGGGACGGACAGTCCATAATTCACCCCTCCACTTT CGGRTVHNSPLHF
. . TRBJ1-4 TRBV5-1 TGCGCCGGCAAAGTGTGGACTAATGAAAAACTGTTTTTT CAGKVWTNEKLFF
TRBD1 . TRBJ2-5 TRBV2 TGTGCCAGCACACGTAGGACAGGGCGGGAGACCCAGTACTTC CASTRRTGRETQYF
. many TRBJ2-5 TRBV2 TGTGCCAGCAGTGAAGGTGGGGGTGTGCAAGAGACCCAGTACTTC CASSEGGGVQETQYF
. many TRBJ2-5 TRBV7-2 TGTGCCAGCAGCTTAGCTAGCGGCCAAGAGACCCAGTACTTC CASSLASGQETQYF
TRBD2 . TRBJ2-5 TRBV9 TGTGCCAGCAGCGTAGTTAGCGGGGTACAAGAGACCCAGTACTTC CASSVVSGVQETQYF
. . TRBJ1-1 TRBV7-9 TGTGCCAGTAATGGGGAGAACACTGAAGCTTTCTTT CASNGENTEAFF
TRBD1 . TRBJ1-2 TRBV2 TGTGCCAGCTCCCCAGGGGGATCGGGCTACTATGGCTACACCTTC CASSPGGSGYYGYTF
. few TRBJ1-1 TRBV7-9 TGTGCCAGCAGCCCCCAGCCGAACACTGAAGCTTTCTTT CASSPQPNTEAFF
. few TRBJ1-2 TRBV6-5 TGTGCCAGCAGTTACGTCAGAGGGGTCTCGGGCTACACCTTC CASSYVRGVSGYTF
. many TRBJ1-3 TRBV10-3 TGTGCCATCAGCCCCGGTGCGGGGGCCTACTTCGGCTCTGGAAACACCATATATTTT CAISPGAGAYFGSGNTIYF
. . TRBJ2-7 TRBV3-1 TGTGCCAGCAGCCAAGTATTCGGGGAGCAGTACTTC CASSQVFGEQYF
. . TRBJ2-4 TRBV29-1 TGCAGCGTGGGGGGGCAGGAAAACATTCAGTACTTC CSVGGQENIQYF
. . TRBJ1-3 TRBV19 TGTGCCAGTAGTCCTTTCAGGGCAGACTCTGGAAACACCATATATTTT CASSPFRADSGNTIYF
. many TRBJ2-2 TRBV2 TGTGCCAGCGGCCTTACGGCGAACACCGGGGAGCTGTTTTTT CASGLTANTGELFF
. many TRBJ1-1 TRBV2 TGTGCCAGCAGTGATTTGGGCGTTGAAAACACTGAAGCTTTCTTT CASSDLGVENTEAFF
TRBD2 . TRBJ2-5 TRBV7-9 TGTGCCAGCAGCCGCGGGGGGCAAGCCGGCATCTTC CASSRGGQAGIF
TRBD1 . TRBJ2-5 TRBV7-2 TGTGCCAGCAGCTCCGGACAGGGGGCAACCCAGTACTTC CASSSGQGATQYF
. . TRBJ2-1 TRBV4-3 TGCGCCAGCAGCCTGGGCGAGCGGGCCAGCAATGAGCAGTTCTTC CASSLGERASNEQFF
TRBD1 few TRBJ2-7 TRBV7-9 TGTGCCAGCAGCTTAGACTCGTGGCCCCGACAGGGGGCCCACGAGCAGTACTTC CASSLDSWPRQGAHEQYF